The 26 T cell receptor beta chains given below trace back to one sample, sequenced in a study of cytomegalovirus exposure and HLA in healthy donors (dated by TCRdb to about 2017). Library construction relied on the immunoSEQ multiplex PCR assay. The multiplex PCR relied on a mix of 60 forward primers for TCR Vbeta segments and 13 reverse primers for TCR Jbeta segments. What TCRdb holds here is the immuneACCESS table cut down to in-frame rearrangements. Part of the clones is not present; checked against another copy, under half of the missing clones reflect an unresolved V gene, and the others are unexplained. Counted in this sample were fewer than 180,000 clones; approximately 79% of them appeared once. The ten largest clonotypes hold 5% to 6.5% of the sample. Sequencing was carried out using PBMCs. Receptor source: a man aged 45-60 years in good health and CMV-seropositive.

The chain employs TRBV7-7 and TRBJ2-5; possibly TRBD2 for D (5 bases). The CDR3 has 13 amino acids. CDR1 is SSHAT, CDR2 FNYEAQ, per germline (reference sequence). CDR3 protein: CASAGDIGETQYF. The CDR3 DNA reads as TGTGCTAGCGCCGGGGATATTGGAGAGACCCAGTACTTC.

The chain employs TRBV25-1 and TRBJ2-3; D is undetermined. V lost 1 base to trimming and J lost 4 bases, with 9 bases between them. The CDR3 has 14 residues. In germline, CDR1 is MGHDK, CDR2 SYGVNS. CDR3 nucleotides: TGTGCCAGCAGTGAATCGAGCCGTTCAGATACGCAGTATTTT. It codes for CASSESSRSDTQYF.

The chain carries TRBV29-1 and TRBJ1-2; D uncertain. Germline lookup yields CDR1 SQVTM and CDR2 ANQGSEA. The CDR3 runs 12 residues. V lost 3 bases and J lost 4, with 9 bases in between. The CDR3 sequence: CSVEGATYGYTF. The CDR3 DNA follows: TGCAGCGTTGAGGGCGCTACCTATGGCTACACCTTC.

This chain links TRBV2 with TRBJ2-3, with TRBD1 identical over 7 bases. Per germline, CDR1 SNHLY and CDR2 FYNNEI. This CDR3 has 14 residues. After removal of 6 bases from V and 2 bases from J, the junction contained 5 bases not matched to a gene. CDR3 sequence reads: CASRNRGPTDTQYF. CDR3 DNA sequence: TGTGCCAGCAGGAACAGGGGTCCCACAGATACGCAGTATTTT.

The rearrangement joins TRBV19 to TRBJ1-1; a possible D gene is TRBD1 (5 bases). This CDR3 has 13 residues. Trimming left V 9 bases short and J 3 bases short, with 14 bases between. The germline CDR1 and CDR2 sequences are LNHDA and SQIVND (reference sequence). In nucleotides, the CDR3 is TGTGCCAGCAGGACAAGGGTGGACACTGAAGCTTTCTTT. Translation gives CASRTRVDTEAFF.

This clone qualifies as medium-sized. This rearrangement joins TRBV4-1 to TRBJ2-7; 8 bases are shared with TRBD2. Germline lookup yields CDR1 MGHRA and CDR2 YSYEKL. This CDR3 contains 15 residues. Trimming cost V 1 base and J 4 bases; bases outside gene matches: 6. CDR3 sequence reads: CASSQVPGGPYEQYF. The CDR3 nucleotides read TGCGCCAGCAGCCAAGTTCCGGGAGGGCCTTACGAGCAGTACTTC.

The genes are TRBV2 and TRBJ1-1; the D is unclear. V dropped 8 bases and J dropped 7 bases, with 14 bases sitting between them. Germline CDR1 and CDR2: SNHLY and FYNNEI. This CDR3 has 12 amino acids. The CDR3 bases are TGTGCCAGCGCCATGGAGGCCGATGAAGCTTTCTTT. It specifies CASAMEADEAFF. Filled out from reference TRBV2 and TRBJ1-1, the complete variable domain reads EPEVTQTPSHQVTQMGQEVILRCVPISNHLYFYWYRQILGQKVEFLVSFYNNEISEKSEIFDDQFSVERPDGSNFTLKIRSTKLEDSAMYFCASAMEADEAFFGQGTRLTVV.

This rearrangement joins TRBV19 to TRBJ2-7; D is undetermined. The CDR3 runs to 13 residues. V was cut by 6 bases and J by 0 bases, with 9 bases left in between. Germline V gene lookup returns CDR1 LNHDA and CDR2 SQIVND (reference sequence). The CDR3 DNA sequence: TGTGCCAGTAGAACCGGGTCCTCCTACGAGCAGTACTTC. It encodes CASRTGSSYEQYF.

The chain links TRBV4-1 to TRBJ2-7, with 9 bases identical to TRBD2. V lost 0 bases and J lost 4; bases outside the gene matches: 7. Germline loops: CDR1 MGHRA, CDR2 YSYEKL. This CDR3 contains 16 residues. The CDR3 reads CASSQDQGSGSYEQYF. In DNA form, the CDR3 reads TGCGCCAGCAGCCAAGATCAGGGTAGCGGGAGTTACGAGCAGTACTTC.

J is TRBJ2-2 and V is TRBV7-8; unclear D gene. Between the trimmed V and J ends, which lost 5 bases and 1 base, there was a span of 14 bases. The V gene's germline CDR1 is SGHVS and CDR2 FQNEAQ. The CDR3 is made up of 16 amino acids. CDR3 in amino acids: CASSPLRSENTGELFF. The CDR3 nucleotides read TGTGCCAGCAGCCCCCTAAGGAGTGAGAACACCGGGGAGCTGTTTTTT. The entire variable domain, with the rest obtained from reference TRBV7-8 and TRBJ2-2, is as follows: GAGVSQSPRYKVAKRGQDVALRCDPISGHVSLFWYQQALGQGPEFLTYFQNEAQLDKSGLPSDRFFAERPEGSVSTLKIQRTQQEDSAVYLCASSPLRSENTGELFFGEGSRLTVL.

This chain joins TRBV5-8 and TRBJ1-1; D not certain. The CDR3 length is 12 residues. Trimming took 2 bases from V and 2 from J, leaving 4 bases between them. CDR1 and CDR2 from the germline V gene are SGHTS and YDEGEE. The CDR3 nucleotides read TGTGCCAGCAGCTTCTACAACACTGAAGCTTTCTTT. Protein: CASSFYNTEAFF.

A few counts support this clone. This chain uses TRBV6-1 with TRBJ2-5, with 7 nucleotides matching TRBD1. Germline CDR1 reads MNHNS; CDR2 reads SASEGT. The length of the CDR3 is 15 residues. V dropped 3 bases and J dropped 5; count of bases not matched to a gene: 9. CDR3 sequence reads: CASSDRDSFGETQYF. As DNA, the CDR3 is TGTGCCAGCAGTGACCGGGACAGTTTTGGGGAGACCCAGTACTTC.

The chain employs TRBV6-5 and TRBJ1-1; maybe TRBD1 (6 bases). This CDR3 is 13 amino acids long. The germline CDR1 and CDR2 sequences are MNHEY and SVGAGI. V was trimmed by 5 bases and J by 11 bases, leaving 18 bases between them. The DNA for the CDR3 is TGTGCCAGCAGTGAACATTCGGCAGGGGAGGCTTTCTTT. As protein: CASSEHSAGEAFF.

The chain recombines TRBV15 with TRBJ2-7; D may be TRBD2 (6 bases). In germline, CDR1 is LNHNV, CDR2 YYDKDF (reference sequence). The ends were cut back, 5 bases at V and 12 bases at J, with 20 bases in the middle. The CDR3 consists of 13 residues. The CDR3, as DNA: TGTGCCACCAGCGGAGGGACGGAGGCTCATCGGTACTTC. Protein: CATSGGTEAHRYF.

The rearrangement joins TRBV7-9 to TRBJ1-2, with 10 bases identical to TRBD1. Trimming at V came to 5 bases and at J to 5 bases, leaving 14 bases not matched to a gene. The CDR3 has 17 amino acids. In germline, CDR1 is SEHNR, CDR2 FQNEAQ (reference sequence). CDR3 coding DNA: TGTGCCAGCAGCCATAACGAGCCGGGACAGGGGTGGTATGGCTACACCTTC. It encodes CASSHNEPGQGWYGYTF.

The rearrangement joins TRBV11-2 to TRBJ2-7; weak D call: TRBD1 (6 bases). Deletions cut 3 bases from V and 1 base from J, with 16 bases between. CDR3 length equals 16 residues. Germline V gene sequence: CDR1 SGHAT, CDR2 FQNNGV. The CDR3 loop reads CASSFLFHGQSYEQYF. CDR3 sequence (DNA): TGTGCCAGCAGCTTCCTTTTCCATGGACAGTCCTACGAGCAGTACTTC.

This clone was detected only once. This rearrangement joins TRBV9 to TRBJ1-5; 9 bases line up with TRBD1. This CDR3 spans 14 amino acids. Trimming took 3 bases from V and 7 from J; bases not matched to a gene: 5. Germline loops: CDR1 SGDLS, CDR2 YYNGEE. The CDR3, as DNA: TGTGCCAGCAGCGGACAGGGGGTCGGACAGCCCCAGCATTTT. Translated, it gives CASSGQGVGQPQHF.

This clone was detected a few times. The chain links TRBV2 to TRBJ2-2, with TRBD2 identical over 10 bases. The CDR3 spans 17 residues. V trimming: 3 bases; J trimming: 3 bases; junction bases outside the gene matches: 7. Per germline, CDR1 SNHLY and CDR2 FYNNEI. CDR3 DNA sequence: TGTGCCAGCAGTGATCTAGCGGGAGTACTGCACACCGGGGAGCTGTTTTTT. Translated: CASSDLAGVLHTGELFF. Using reference TRBV2 and TRBJ2-2 for the parts outside the CDR3, the full variable domain is EPEVTQTPSHQVTQMGQEVILRCVPISNHLYFYWYRQILGQKVEFLVSFYNNEISEKSEIFDDQFSVERPDGSNFTLKIRSTKLEDSAMYFCASSDLAGVLHTGELFFGEGSRLTVL.

The chain employs TRBV5-4 and TRBJ2-3, with 8 positions matching TRBD2. There are 15 residues in the CDR3. Germline CDR1 is SGHNT and CDR2 is YYREEE (reference sequence). The V gene end was trimmed by 4 bases and the J gene end by 3 bases; junction bases not matched to a gene: 7. The CDR3 spells CASSASSGRTDTQYF. CDR3 coding DNA: TGTGCCAGCAGCGCGAGCAGCGGGAGAACAGATACGCAGTATTTT.

This clone came up once. V is TRBV6-1 and J is TRBJ2-7, with 14 bases identical to TRBD2. This CDR3 comprises 15 residues. V was pared by 8 bases and J by 4 bases, with 7 bases of the junction left unmatched. In germline, CDR1 is MNHNS, CDR2 SASEGT. The CDR3 sequence: CASYTRTSGGYEQYF. The CDR3 DNA is TGTGCCAGCTATACTCGGACTAGCGGGGGGTACGAGCAGTACTTC.

V gene TRBV5-5 combines with J gene TRBJ1-1, with unresolved D. In germline, CDR1 is SGHKS, CDR2 YYEKEE (reference sequence). Trimming took off 1 base at V and 7 bases at J, with 5 bases between the two ends. The CDR3 spans 11 residues. The CDR3 DNA sequence: TGTGCCAGCAGCTTGCAGATTGAAGCTTTCTTT. Its translation: CASSLQIEAFF.

The CDR3 region is CASSQAPWRFQETQYF. The CDR3 DNA reads as TGTGCCAGCAGCCAAGCCCCCTGGCGGTTCCAAGAGACCCAGTACTTC. The chain recombines TRBV14 with TRBJ2-5; D is unclear. Germline V gene sequence: CDR1 SGHDN, CDR2 FVKESK. Trimming shortened V by 1 base and J by 1 base, and 13 bases separated the two germline ends. The CDR3 has 16 residues.

V is TRBV5-1 and J is TRBJ2-7; tentative D call: TRBD1 (7 bases). The germline V gene has CDR1 SGHRS and CDR2 YFSETQ. The CDR3 loop spans 17 amino acids. V shed 0 bases and J shed 1 base, with 17 bases lying between them. CDR3 in DNA: TGCGCCAGCAGCTTGGGGAAAGGACAGGCGGGGTCCTACGAGCAGTACTTC. Its translation: CASSLGKGQAGSYEQYF.

This clone came up a few times. The V gene is TRBV29-1, the J gene TRBJ1-2; D is possibly TRBD1 (6 bases). CDR3 size: 12 residues. The V gene lost 7 bases and the J gene lost 4 bases, with 13 bases spanning the gap. Germline V lookup: CDR1 SQVTM, CDR2 ANQGSEA. The CDR3: CSAGTLGYGYTF. In nucleotides, the CDR3 is TGCAGCGCTGGGACACTAGGCTATGGCTACACCTTC.

The chain carries TRBV27 and TRBJ1-2; 9 nucleotides align to TRBD1. Unmatched junction bases numbered 13, after V lost 0 bases and J lost 2 bases. This CDR3 region has 19 residues. Germline V gives CDR1 MNHEY, CDR2 SMNVEV (reference sequence). The CDR3 region has the DNA TGTGCCAGCAGTTTATCGATAATGTCCGGGACAGGGAGGAACTATGGCTACACCTTC. Amino acid sequence: CASSLSIMSGTGRNYGYTF.

In DNA, the CDR3 is TGTGCCAGCAGTACACCCCGGACAGGCTACGAGCAGTACTTC. It specifies CASSTPRTGYEQYF. This chain uses TRBV27 with TRBJ2-7; 7 nucleotides align to TRBD1. The CDR3 length is 14 residues. The ends lost 5 bases at V and 3 bases at J; junction bases unmatched: 7. Germline assignment: CDR1 MNHEY and CDR2 SMNVEV (reference sequence).